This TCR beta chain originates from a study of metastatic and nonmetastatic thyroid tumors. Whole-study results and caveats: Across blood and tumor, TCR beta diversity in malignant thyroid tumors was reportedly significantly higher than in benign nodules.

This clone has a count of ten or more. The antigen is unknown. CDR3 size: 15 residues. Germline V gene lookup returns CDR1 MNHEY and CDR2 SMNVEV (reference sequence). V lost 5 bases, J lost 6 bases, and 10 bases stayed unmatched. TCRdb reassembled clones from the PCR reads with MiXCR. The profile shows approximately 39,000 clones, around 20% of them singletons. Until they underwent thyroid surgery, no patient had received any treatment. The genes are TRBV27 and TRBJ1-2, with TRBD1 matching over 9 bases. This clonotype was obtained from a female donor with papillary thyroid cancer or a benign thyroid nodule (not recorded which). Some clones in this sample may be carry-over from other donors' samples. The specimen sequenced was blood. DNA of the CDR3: TGTGCCAGCAGTGCCCTCGGGACAGGGCTGAATGGCTACACCTTC. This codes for CASSALGTGLNGYTF.